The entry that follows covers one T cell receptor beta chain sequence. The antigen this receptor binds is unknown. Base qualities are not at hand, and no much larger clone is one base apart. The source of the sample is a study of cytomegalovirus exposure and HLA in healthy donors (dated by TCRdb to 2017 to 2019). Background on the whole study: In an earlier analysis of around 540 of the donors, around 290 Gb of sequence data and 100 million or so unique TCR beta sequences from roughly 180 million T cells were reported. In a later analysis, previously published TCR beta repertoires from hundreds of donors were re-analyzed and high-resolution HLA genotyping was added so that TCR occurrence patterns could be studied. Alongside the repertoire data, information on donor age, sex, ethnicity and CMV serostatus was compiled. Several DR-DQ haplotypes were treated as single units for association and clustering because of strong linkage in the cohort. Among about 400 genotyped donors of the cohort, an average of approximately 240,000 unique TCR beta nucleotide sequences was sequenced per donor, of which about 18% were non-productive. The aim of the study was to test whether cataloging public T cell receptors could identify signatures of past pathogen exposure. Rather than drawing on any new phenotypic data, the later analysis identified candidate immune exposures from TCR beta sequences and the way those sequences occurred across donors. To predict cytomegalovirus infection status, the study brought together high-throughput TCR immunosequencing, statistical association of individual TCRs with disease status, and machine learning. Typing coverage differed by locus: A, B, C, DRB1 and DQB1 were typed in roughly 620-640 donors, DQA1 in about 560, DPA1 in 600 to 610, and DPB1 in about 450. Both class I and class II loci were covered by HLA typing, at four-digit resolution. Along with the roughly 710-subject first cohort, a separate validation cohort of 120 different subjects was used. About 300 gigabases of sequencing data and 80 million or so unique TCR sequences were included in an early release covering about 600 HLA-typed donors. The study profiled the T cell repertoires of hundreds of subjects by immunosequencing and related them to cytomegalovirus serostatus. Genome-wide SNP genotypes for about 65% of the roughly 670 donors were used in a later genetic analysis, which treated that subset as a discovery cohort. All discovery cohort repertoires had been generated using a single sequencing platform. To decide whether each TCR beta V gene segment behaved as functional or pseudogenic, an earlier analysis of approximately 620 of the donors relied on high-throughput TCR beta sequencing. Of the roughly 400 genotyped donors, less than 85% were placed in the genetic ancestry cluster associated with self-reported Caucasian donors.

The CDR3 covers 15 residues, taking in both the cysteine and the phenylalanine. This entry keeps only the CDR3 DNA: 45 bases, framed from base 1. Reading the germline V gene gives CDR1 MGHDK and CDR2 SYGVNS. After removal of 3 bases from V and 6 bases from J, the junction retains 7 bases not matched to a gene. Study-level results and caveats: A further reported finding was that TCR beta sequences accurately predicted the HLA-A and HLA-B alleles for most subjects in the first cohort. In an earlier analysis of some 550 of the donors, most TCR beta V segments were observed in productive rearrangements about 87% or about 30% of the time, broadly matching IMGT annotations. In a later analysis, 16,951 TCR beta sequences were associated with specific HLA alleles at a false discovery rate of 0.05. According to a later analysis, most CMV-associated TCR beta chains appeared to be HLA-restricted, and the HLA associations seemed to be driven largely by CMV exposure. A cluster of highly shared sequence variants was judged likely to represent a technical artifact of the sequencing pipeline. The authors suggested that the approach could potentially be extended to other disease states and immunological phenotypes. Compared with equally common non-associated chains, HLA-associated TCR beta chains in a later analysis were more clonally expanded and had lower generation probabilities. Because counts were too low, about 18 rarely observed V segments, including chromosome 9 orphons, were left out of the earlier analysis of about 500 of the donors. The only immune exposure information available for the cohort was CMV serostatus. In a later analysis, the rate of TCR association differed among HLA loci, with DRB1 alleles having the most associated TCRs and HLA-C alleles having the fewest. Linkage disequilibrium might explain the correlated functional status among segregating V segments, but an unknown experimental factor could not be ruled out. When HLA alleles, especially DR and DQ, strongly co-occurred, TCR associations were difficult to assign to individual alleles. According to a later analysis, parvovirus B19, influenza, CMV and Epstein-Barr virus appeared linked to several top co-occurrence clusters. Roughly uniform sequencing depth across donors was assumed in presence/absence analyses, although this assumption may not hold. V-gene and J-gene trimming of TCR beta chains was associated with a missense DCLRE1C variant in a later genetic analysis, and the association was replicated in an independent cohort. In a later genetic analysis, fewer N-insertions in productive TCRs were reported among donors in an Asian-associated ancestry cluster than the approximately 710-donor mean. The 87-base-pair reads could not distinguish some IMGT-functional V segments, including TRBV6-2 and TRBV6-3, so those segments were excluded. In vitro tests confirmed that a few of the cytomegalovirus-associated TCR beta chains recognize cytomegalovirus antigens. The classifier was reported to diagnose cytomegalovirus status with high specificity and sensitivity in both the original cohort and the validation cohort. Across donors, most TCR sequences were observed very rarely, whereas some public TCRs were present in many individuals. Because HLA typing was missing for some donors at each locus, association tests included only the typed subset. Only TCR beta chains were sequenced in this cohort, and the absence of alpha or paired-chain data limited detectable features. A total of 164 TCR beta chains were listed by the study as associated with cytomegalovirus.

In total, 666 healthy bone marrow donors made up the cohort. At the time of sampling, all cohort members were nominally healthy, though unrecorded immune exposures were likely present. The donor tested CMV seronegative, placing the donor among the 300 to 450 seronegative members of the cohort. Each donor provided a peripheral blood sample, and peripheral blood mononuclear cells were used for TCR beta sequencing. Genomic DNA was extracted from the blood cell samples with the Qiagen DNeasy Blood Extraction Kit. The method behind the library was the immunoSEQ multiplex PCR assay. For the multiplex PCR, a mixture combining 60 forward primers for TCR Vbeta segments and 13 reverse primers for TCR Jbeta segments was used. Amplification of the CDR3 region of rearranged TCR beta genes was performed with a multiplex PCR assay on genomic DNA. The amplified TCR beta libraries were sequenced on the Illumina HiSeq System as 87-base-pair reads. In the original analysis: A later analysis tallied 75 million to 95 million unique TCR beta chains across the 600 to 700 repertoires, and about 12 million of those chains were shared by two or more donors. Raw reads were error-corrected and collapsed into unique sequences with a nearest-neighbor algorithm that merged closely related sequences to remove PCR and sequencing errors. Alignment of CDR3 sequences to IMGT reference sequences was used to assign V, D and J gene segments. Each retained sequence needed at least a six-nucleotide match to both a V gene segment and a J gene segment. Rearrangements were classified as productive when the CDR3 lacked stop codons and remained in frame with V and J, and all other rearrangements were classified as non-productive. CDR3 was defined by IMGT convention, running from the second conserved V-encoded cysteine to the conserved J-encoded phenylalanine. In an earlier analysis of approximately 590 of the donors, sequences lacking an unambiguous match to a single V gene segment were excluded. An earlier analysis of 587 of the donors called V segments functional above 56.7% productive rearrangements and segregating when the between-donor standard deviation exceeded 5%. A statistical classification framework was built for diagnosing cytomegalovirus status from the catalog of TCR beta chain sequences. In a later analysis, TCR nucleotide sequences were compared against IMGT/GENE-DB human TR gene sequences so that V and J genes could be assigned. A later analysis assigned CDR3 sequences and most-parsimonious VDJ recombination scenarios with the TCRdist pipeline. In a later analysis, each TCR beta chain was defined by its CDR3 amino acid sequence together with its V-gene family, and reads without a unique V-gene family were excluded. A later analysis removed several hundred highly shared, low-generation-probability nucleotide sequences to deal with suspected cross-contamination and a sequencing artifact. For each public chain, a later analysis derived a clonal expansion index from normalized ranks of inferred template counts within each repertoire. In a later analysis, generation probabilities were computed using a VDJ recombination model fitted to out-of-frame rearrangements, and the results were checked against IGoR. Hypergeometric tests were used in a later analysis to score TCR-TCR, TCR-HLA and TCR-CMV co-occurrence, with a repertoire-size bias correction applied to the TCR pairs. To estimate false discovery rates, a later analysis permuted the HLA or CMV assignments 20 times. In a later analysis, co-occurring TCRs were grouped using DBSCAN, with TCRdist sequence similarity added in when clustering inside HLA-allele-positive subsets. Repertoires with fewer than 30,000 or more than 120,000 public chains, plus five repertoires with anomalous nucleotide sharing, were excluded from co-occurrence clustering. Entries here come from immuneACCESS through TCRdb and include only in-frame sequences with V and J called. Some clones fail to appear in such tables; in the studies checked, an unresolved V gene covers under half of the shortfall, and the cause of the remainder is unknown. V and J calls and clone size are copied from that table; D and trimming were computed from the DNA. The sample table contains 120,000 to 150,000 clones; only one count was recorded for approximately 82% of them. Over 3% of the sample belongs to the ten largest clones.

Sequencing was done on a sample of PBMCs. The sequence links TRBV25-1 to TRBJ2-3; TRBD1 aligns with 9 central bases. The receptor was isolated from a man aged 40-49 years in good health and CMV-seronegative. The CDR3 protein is CASSEAGQGDDTQYF. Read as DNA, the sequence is TGTGCCAGCAGTGAGGCGGGACAGGGTGACGATACGCAGTATTTT.